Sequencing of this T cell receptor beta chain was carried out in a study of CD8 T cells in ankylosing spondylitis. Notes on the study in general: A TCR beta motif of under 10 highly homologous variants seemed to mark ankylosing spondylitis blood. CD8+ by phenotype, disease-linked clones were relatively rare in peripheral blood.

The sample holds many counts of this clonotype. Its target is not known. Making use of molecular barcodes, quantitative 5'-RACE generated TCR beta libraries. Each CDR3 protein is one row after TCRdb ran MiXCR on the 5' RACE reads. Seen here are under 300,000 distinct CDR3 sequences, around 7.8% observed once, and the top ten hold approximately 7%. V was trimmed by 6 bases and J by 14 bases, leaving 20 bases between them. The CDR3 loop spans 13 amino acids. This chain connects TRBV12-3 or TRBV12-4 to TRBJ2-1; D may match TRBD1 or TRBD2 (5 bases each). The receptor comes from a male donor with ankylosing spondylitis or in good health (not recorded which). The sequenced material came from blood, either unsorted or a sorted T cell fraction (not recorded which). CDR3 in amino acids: CASSPRTRLREFF. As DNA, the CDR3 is TGTGCCAGCAGCCCCCGGACAAGGCTGAGGGAGTTCTTC.